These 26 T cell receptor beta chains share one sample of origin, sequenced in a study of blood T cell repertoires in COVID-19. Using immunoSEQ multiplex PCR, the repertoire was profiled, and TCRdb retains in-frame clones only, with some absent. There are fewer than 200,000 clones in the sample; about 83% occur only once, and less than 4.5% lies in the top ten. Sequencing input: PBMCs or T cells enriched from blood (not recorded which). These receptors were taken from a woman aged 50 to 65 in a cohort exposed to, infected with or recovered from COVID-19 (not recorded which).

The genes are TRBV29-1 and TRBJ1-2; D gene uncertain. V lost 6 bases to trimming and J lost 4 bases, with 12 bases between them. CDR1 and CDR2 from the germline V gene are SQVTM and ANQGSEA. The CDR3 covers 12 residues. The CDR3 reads CSVWALGYGYTF. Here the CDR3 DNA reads TGCAGCGTCTGGGCACTCGGCTATGGCTACACCTTC.

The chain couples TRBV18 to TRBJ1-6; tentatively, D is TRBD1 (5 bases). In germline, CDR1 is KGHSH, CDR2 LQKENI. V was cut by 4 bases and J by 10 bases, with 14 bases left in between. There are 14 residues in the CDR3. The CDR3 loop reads CASSQTDVESPLHF. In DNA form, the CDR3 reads TGTGCCAGCTCACAGACAGATGTGGAGTCACCCCTCCACTTT.

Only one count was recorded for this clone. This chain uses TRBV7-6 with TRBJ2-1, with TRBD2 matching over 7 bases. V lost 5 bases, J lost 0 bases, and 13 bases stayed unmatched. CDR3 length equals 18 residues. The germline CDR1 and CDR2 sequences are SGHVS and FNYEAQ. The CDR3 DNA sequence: TGTGCCAGCAGCATTTCCGGCAGCGGGAAAAGCTCCTACAATGAGCAGTTCTTC. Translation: CASSISGSGKSSYNEQFF.

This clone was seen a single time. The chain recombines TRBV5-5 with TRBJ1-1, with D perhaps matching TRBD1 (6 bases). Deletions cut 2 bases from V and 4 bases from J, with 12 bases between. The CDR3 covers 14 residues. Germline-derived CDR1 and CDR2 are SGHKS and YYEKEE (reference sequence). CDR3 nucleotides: TGTGCCAGCAGCTTATGGGGGCAAGGCACTGAAGCTTTCTTT. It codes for CASSLWGQGTEAFF. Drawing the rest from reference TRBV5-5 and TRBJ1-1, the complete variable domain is DAGVTQSPTHLIKTRGQQVTLRCSPISGHKSVSWYQQVLGQGPQFIFQYYEKEERGRGNFPDRFSARQFPNYSSELNVNALLLGDSALYLCASSLWGQGTEAFFGQGTRLTVV.

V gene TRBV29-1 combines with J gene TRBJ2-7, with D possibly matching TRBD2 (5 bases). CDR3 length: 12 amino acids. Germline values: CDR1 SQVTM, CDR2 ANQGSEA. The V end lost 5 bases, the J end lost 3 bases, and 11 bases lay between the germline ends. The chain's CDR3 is CSVSAEYYEQYF. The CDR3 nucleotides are TGCAGCGTTTCAGCGGAATACTACGAGCAGTACTTC.

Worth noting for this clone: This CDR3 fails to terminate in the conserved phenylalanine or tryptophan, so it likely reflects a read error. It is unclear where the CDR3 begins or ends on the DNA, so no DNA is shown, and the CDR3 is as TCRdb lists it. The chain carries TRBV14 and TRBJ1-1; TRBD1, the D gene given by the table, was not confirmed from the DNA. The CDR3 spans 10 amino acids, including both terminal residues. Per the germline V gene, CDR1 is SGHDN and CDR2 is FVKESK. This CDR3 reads CASSQEGQGG.

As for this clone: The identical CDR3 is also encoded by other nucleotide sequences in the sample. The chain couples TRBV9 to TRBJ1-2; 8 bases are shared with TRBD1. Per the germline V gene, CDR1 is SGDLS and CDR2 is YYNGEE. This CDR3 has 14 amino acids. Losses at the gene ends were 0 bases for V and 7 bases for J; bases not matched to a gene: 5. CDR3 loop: CASSVDPGGAGYTF. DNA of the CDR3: TGTGCCAGCAGCGTAGATCCAGGGGGCGCTGGCTACACCTTC.

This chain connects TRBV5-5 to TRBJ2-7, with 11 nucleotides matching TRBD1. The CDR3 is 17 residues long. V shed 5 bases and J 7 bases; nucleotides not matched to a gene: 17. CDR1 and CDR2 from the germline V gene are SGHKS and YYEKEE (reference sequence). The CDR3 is CASSQRTGGFWTGEQYF. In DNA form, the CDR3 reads TGTGCCAGCAGTCAACGGACAGGGGGCTTTTGGACGGGGGAGCAGTACTTC. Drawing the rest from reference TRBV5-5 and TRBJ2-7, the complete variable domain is DAGVTQSPTHLIKTRGQQVTLRCSPISGHKSVSWYQQVLGQGPQFIFQYYEKEERGRGNFPDRFSARQFPNYSSELNVNALLLGDSALYLCASSQRTGGFWTGEQYFGPGTRLTVT.

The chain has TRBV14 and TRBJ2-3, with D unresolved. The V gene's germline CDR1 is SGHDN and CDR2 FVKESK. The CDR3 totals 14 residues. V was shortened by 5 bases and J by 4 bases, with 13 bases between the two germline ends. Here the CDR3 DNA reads TGTGCCAGCAGCTCGTTAGTTTCCCCAGATACGCAGTATTTT. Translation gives CASSSLVSPDTQYF.

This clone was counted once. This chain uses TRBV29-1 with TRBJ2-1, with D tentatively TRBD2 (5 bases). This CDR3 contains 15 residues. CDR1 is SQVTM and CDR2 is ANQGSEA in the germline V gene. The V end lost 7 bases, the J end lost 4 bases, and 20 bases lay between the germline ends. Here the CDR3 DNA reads TGCAGCGCCCCCGCGGGTCCGAACAATTACAATGAGCAGTTCTTC. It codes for CSAPAGPNNYNEQFF.

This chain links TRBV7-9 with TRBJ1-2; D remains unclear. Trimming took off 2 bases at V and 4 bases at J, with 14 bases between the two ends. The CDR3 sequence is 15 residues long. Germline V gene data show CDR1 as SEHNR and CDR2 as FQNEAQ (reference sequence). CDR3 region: CASSLTDGGPYGYTF. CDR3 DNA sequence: TGTGCCAGCAGCTTAACGGACGGAGGACCCTATGGCTACACCTTC.

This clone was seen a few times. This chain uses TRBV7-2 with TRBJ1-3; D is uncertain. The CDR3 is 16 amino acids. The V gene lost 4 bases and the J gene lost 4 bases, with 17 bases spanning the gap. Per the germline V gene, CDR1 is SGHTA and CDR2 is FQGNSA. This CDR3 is CASSSGSRRTGNTIYF. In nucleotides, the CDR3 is TGTGCCAGCAGCTCGGGAAGCCGAAGAACAGGAAACACCATATATTTT.

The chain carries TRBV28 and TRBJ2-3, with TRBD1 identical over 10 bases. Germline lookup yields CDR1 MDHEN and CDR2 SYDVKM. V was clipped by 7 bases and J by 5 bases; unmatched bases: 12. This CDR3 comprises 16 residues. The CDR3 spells CASTAPSRDRGDTQYF. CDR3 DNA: TGTGCCAGCACCGCCCCTTCCCGGGACAGGGGAGATACGCAGTATTTT.

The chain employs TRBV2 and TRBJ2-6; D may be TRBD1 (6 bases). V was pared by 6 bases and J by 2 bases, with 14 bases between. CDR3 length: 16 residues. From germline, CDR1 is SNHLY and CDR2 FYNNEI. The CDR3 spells CASSVGQGTGANVLTF. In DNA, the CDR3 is TGTGCCAGCAGCGTGGGACAAGGCACTGGGGCCAACGTCCTGACTTTC.

The CDR3 region is CASSRTPDRVTEAFF. The CDR3 bases are TGTGCCAGTAGTCGAACCCCAGACAGGGTTACTGAAGCTTTCTTT. This chain uses TRBV19 with TRBJ1-1; 7 bases agree with TRBD1. The V segment lost 5 bases and the J segment 5 bases; nucleotides outside the gene matches: 11. Germline assignment: CDR1 LNHDA and CDR2 SQIVND (reference sequence). The CDR3 spans 15 residues. Full variable domain (outside the CDR3, taken from reference TRBV19 and TRBJ1-1): DGGITQSPKYLFRKEGQNVTLSCEQNLNHDAMYWYRQDPGQGLRLIYYSQIVNDFQKGDIAEGYSVSREKKESFPLTVTSAQKNPTAFYLCASSRTPDRVTEAFFGQGTRLTVV.

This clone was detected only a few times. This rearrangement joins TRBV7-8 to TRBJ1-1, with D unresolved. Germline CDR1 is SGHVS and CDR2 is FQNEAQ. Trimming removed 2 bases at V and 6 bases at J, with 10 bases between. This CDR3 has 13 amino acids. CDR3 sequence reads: CASSLRSNAEAFF. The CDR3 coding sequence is TGTGCCAGCAGCTTAAGGAGCAACGCTGAAGCTTTCTTT.

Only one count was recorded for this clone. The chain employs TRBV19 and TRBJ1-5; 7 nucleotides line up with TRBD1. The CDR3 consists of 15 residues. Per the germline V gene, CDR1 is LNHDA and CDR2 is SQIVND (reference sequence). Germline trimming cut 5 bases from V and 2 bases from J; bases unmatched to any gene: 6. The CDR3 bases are TGTGCCAGTAGTCATTACGACAGGGGCAATCAGCCCCAGCATTTT. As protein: CASSHYDRGNQPQHF.

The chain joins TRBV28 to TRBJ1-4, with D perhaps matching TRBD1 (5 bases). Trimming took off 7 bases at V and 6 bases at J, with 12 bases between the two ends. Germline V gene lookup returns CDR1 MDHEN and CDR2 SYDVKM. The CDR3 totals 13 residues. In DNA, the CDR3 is TGTGCCAGCAACGGCAGGGTTTATGAAAAACTGTTTTTT. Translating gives CASNGRVYEKLFF.

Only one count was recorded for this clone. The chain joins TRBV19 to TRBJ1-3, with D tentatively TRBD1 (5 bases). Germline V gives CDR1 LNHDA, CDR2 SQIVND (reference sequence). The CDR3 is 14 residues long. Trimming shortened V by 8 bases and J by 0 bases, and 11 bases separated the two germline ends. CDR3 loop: CASGDGSSGNTIYF. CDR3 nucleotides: TGTGCCAGTGGGGACGGGAGCTCTGGAAACACCATATATTTT.

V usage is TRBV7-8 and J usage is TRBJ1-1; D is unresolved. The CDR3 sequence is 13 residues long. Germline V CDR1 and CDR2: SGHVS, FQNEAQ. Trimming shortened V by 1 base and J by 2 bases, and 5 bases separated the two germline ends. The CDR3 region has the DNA TGTGCCAGCAGCTTAGAGCCTAACACTGAAGCTTTCTTT. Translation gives CASSLEPNTEAFF.

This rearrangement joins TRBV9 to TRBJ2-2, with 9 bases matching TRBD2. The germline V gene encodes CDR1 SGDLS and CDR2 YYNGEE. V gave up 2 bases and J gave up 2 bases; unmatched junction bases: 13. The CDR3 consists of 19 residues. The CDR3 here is CASSVGVSGGNINTGELFF. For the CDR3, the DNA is TGTGCCAGCAGCGTGGGAGTTAGCGGGGGTAATATTAACACCGGGGAGCTGTTTTTT.

CDR3 in amino acids: CASSLGQAGDTQYF. In DNA form, the CDR3 reads TGTGCCAGCAGCTTGGGACAGGCTGGAGATACGCAGTATTTT. The chain has TRBV7-2 and TRBJ2-3, with 8 nucleotides matching TRBD1. J was trimmed by 5 bases and V by 3 bases; bases with no gene match: 4. Germline V lookup: CDR1 SGHTA, CDR2 FQGNSA. The CDR3 consists of 14 residues.

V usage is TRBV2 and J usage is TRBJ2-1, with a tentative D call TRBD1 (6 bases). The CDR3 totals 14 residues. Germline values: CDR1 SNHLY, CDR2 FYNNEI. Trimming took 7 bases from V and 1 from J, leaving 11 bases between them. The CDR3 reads CASMGQGSYNEQFF. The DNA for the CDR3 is TGTGCCAGCATGGGGCAGGGGTCCTACAATGAGCAGTTCTTC.

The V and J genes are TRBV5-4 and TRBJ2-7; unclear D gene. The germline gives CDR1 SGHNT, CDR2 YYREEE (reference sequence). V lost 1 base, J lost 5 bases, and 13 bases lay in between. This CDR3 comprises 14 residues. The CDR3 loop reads CASSLITAAHEQYF. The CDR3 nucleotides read TGTGCCAGCAGCTTGATAACGGCGGCCCACGAGCAGTACTTC.

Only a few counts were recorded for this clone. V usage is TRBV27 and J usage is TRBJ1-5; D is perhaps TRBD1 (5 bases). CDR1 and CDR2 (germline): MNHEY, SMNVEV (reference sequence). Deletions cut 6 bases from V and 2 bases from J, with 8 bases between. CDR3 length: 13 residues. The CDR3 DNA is TGTGCCAGCAGCCCACAGGGCAATCAGCCCCAGCATTTT. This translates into CASSPQGNQPQHF.

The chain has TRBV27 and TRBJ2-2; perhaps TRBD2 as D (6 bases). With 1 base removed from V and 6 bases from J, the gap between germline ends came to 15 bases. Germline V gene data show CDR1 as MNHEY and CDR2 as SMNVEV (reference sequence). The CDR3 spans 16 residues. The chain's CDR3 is CASSLFPVGRSGELFF. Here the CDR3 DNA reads TGTGCCAGCAGTTTATTCCCAGTGGGGAGGTCCGGGGAGCTGTTTTTT.